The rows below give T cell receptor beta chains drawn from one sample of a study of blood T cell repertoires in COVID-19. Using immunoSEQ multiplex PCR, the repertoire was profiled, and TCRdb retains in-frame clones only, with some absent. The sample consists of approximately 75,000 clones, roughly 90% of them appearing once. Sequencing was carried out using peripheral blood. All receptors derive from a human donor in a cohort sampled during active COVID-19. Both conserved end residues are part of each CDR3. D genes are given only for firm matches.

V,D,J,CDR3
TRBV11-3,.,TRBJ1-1,CASSIPRGEAFF
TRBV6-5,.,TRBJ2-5,CASSIGQNQETQYF
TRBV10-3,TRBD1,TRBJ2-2,CAISPMGQGDTGELFF
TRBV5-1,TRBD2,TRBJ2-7,CASSSAPGLAAYEQYF
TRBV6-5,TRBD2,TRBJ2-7,CASSRLASSYEQYF
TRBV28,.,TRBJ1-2,CASSGASSNYGYTF
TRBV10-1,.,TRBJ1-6,CASSESTGADLALHF
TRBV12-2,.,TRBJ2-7,CASRSPDQRDTDYEQYF
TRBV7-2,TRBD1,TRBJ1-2,CASRPDRGPNYGYTF
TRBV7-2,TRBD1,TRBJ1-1,CASSFQGQGVRDTEAFF
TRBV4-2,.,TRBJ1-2,CASSQAGGGNYGYTF
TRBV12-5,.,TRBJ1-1,CASGQKNTEAFF
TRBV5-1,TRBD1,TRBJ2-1,CASSSDRVGDNEQFF
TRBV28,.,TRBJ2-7,CASSHYEQYF
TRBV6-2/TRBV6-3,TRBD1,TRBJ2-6,CASSPDRGSGANVLTF
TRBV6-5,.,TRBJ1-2,CASSYIADYGYTF
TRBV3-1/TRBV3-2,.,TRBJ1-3,CASSQDSGTGNTIYF
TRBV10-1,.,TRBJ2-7,CASSEGAFYEQYF
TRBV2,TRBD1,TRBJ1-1,CATGQGENTEAFF
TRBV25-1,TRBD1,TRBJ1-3,CASSEGAGGTDIYF
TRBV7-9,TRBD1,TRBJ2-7,CASSGTAYEQYF
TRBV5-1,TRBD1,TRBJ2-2,CASSLRQGGTGELFF
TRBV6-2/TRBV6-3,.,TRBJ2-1,CASSYSSGGLLNEQFF
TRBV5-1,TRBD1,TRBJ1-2,CASSLEGATLGYTF
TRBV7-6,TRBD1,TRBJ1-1,CASSLDRPGGRNTEAFF
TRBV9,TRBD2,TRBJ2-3,CASSVITGGNTDTQYF
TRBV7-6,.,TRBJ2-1,CASLDLAYNEQFF
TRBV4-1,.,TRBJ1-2,CASSQGASNYGYTF
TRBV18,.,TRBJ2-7,CASSPPENRNTYEQYF
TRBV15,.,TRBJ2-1,CATSRARANEQFF
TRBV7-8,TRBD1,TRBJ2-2,CASRGGTGGSGELFF
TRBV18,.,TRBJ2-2,CASSPNWSTGELFF
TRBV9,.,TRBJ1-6,CASSEDLNSPLHF
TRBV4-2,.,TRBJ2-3,CASSQEGGARGYTDTQYF
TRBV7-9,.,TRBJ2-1,CASSLGDDRGLTNEQFF
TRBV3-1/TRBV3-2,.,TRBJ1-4,CASGGGVTNEKLFF
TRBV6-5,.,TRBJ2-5,CASSWGQKETQYF
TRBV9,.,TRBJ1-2,CASSVDLVRGYTF
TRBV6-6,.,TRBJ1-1,CASSTTMNTEAFF
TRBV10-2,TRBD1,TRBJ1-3,CASRQGTGNTIYF
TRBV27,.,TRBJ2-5,CASSAERMQETQYF
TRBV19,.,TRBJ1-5,CASTAISNQPQHF
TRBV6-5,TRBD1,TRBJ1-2,CASRDREAYGYTF
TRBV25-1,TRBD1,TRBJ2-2,CASSDSGTGDTGELFF
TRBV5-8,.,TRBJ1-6,CASSFSQRNSPLHF